This T cell receptor beta chain is drawn from a study of T cell responses to AZD1222 COVID-19 vaccine. Findings of the study overall: Among AZD1222 vaccinees, only 5 or 6 were seropositive at baseline.

Method: immunoSEQ multiplex PCR; TCRdb's copy keeps in-frame clones and lacks some. The data contain approximately 160,000 clones, approximately 94% of them singletons. The CDR3 is 16 residues long. With 2 bases removed from V and 7 bases from J, the gap between germline ends came to 22 bases. CDR1 and CDR2 (germline): GTSNPN, SVGIG (reference sequence). Concerning this clone itself: Its target is unknown.

The chain employs TRBV30 and TRBJ2-3; TRBD1 might be the D (6 bases). The specimen comprised peripheral blood, sampled 28 days after the second AZD1222 dose. The origin of this receptor is an adult who received the AZD1222 COVID-19 vaccine. CDR3 coding DNA: TGTGCCTGGAGTCCCCGGGACGCTGGGGGCAAATATACGCAGTATTTT. Its protein product is CAWSPRDAGGKYTQYF.